This T cell receptor beta chain was retrieved from a study of cytomegalovirus exposure and HLA in healthy donors. Study-wide results and caveats: Cytomegalovirus association was assigned to more than 150 TCR beta chains.

PCR amplification relied on 60 Vbeta primers (plus 13 Jbeta primers). Measured with immunoSEQ multiplex PCR; TCRdb has only the in-frame clones, and not every one. The data contain approximately 160,000 clones, approximately 72% of them singletons. CDR1 and CDR2 from the germline V gene are SGHNT and YYREEE (reference sequence). V shed 0 bases and J 6 bases; nucleotides not matched to a gene: 6. The CDR3 has 15 residues. About this clone itself: Its antigen is undetermined.

The TCR originated in a man aged 45-65 years in good health and CMV-seronegative. The chain links TRBV5-4 to TRBJ2-1; 7 nucleotides agree with TRBD2. The sample was PBMCs. CDR3 DNA: TGTGCCAGCAGCTTGGGTGGAGGGGAGGGCAATGAGCAGTTCTTC. It is translated as CASSLGGGEGNEQFF.